One and the same sample provided the 22 T cell receptor beta chains below, sequenced in a study of blood T cells in healthy people across ages. A second roughly 7 to 12 cycle PCR used barcoded and J-beta primers. TCRdb used MiXCR to reprocess the 5' RACE reads, holding one entry per CDR3 protein. This table holds about 800,000 distinct CDR3 sequences, roughly 50% found once. The sample taken for sequencing was blood. These receptors were taken from a man in his thirties or forties in good health.

This clonotype was counted between two and nine times. The chain recombines TRBV28 with TRBJ2-7; D is ambiguous. V was cut by 0 bases and J by 3 bases, with 18 bases left in between. The CDR3 spans 17 residues. Germline CDR1 MDHEN, CDR2 SYDVKM. CDR3 residues: CASSLWIFRVLGYEQYF. CDR3 in DNA: TGTGCCAGCAGTTTATGGATCTTTAGGGTACTGGGCTACGAGCAGTACTTC.

V usage is TRBV30 and J usage is TRBJ2-7; D might be TRBD2 (5 bases). CDR3 length: 11 amino acids. Germline V CDR1 and CDR2: GTSNPN, SVGIG (reference sequence). Trimming removed 1 base at V and 4 bases at J, with 5 bases between. This CDR3 is CAWSAGYEQYF. In DNA, the CDR3 is TGTGCCTGGAGTGCGGGGTACGAGCAGTACTTC.

This clonotype was observed a few times. The genes are TRBV20-1 and TRBJ2-5, with 14 bases lining up with TRBD2. The length of the CDR3 is 15 residues. Germline V CDR1 and CDR2: DFQATT, SNEGSKA (reference sequence). V lost 6 bases and J lost 6; bases outside the gene matches: 9. CDR3 in amino acids: CSAAGTSGGKQTQYF. The DNA for the CDR3 is TGCAGTGCCGCGGGGACTAGCGGGGGCAAACAGACCCAGTACTTC.

This clonotype was observed a handful of times. The V call is TRBV10-3, the J call TRBJ1-2, with 7 bases that match TRBD1. Germline CDR1 and CDR2: ENHRY and SYGVKD. The CDR3 sequence is 20 residues long. V dropped 10 bases and J dropped 1; count of bases not matched to a gene: 27. CDR3 amino acids: CATFSGRGQNPMEFNYGYTF. The CDR3 DNA is TGTGCCACCTTTTCGGGCAGGGGACAGAACCCGATGGAATTTAACTATGGCTACACCTTC.

This chain connects TRBV28 to TRBJ1-5, with D possibly TRBD1 on 6 matching bases. CDR3 length: 12 residues. Trimming left V 9 bases short and J 6 bases short, with 12 bases between. CDR1 is MDHEN and CDR2 is SYDVKM in the germline V gene. The CDR3, as DNA: TGTGCCAGTCAGGGGTACGGTCAGCCCCAGCATTTT. This translates into CASQGYGQPQHF.

This clonotype was counted only a few times. The V and J genes are TRBV29-1 and TRBJ1-1, with TRBD1 identical over 7 bases. The CDR3 length is 12 residues. CDR1 is SQVTM and CDR2 is ANQGSEA in the germline V gene. Trimming at V came to 7 bases and at J to 0 bases, leaving 2 bases not matched to a gene. CDR3 coding DNA: TGCAGCGCGGGACAGATGAACACTGAAGCTTTCTTT. Protein sequence: CSAGQMNTEAFF.

In nucleotides, the CDR3 is TGCAGTGCTTCGAGTCCGGCCTCGTGGGCAGATACGCAGTATTTT. This codes for CSASSPASWADTQYF. The chain employs TRBV20-1 and TRBJ2-3; D is unclear. CDR1 and CDR2 (germline): DFQATT, SNEGSKA (reference sequence). This CDR3 spans 15 amino acids. V gave up 5 bases and J gave up 4 bases, with 19 bases separating them.

This clonotype was detected only once. The rearrangement uses TRBV5-1 and TRBJ2-1; D perhaps matches TRBD2 (7 bases). Germline V CDR1 and CDR2: SGHRS, YFSETQ. The CDR3 spans 16 residues. Deletions cut 8 bases from V and 6 bases from J, with 24 bases between. The DNA for the CDR3 is TGCGCCAGTACGGCGGGGGAGGGGGGGAGATTCAATGAGCAGTTCTTC. This gives the protein CASTAGEGGRFNEQFF.

This clonotype was counted only a few times. This sequence joins TRBV10-3 and TRBJ2-1; D gene unclear. Trimming stripped 10 bases from V and 6 bases from J, with 10 bases between. This CDR3 region has 11 residues. Germline CDR1 ENHRY, CDR2 SYGVKD. The CDR3 bases are TGTGCCACTTCCGAGCCCAATGAGCAGTTCTTC. This encodes CATSEPNEQFF.

This chain uses TRBV20-1 with TRBJ2-3; TRBD2 matches at 14 bases. V shed 6 bases and J 1 base; nucleotides not matched to a gene: 9. CDR3 length: 17 residues. Germline V lookup: CDR1 DFQATT, CDR2 SNEGSKA (reference sequence). CDR3 coding DNA: TGCAGTGCCAAAACTCCGGGACTAGCGGGGGGCACAGATACGCAGTATTTT. Translating gives CSAKTPGLAGGTDTQYF.

Here the CDR3 DNA reads TGCAGTGCTAGAGAGGGTTCGACGGATCTGGATGAGCAGTTCTTC. Encoded protein: CSAREGSTDLDEQFF. V is TRBV20-1 and J is TRBJ2-1, with unresolved D. Trimming removed 0 bases from V and 8 bases from J, with 17 bases in between. The CDR3 sequence is 15 residues long. CDR1 and CDR2 (germline): DFQATT, SNEGSKA (reference sequence).

V gene TRBV29-1 combines with J gene TRBJ2-4, with D perhaps TRBD2 (6 bases). This CDR3 comprises 13 residues. The germline V gene encodes CDR1 SQVTM and CDR2 ANQGSEA. V lost 2 bases, J lost 6 bases, and 11 bases lay in between. The CDR3 loop is CSVEILALNIQYF. CDR3 in DNA: TGCAGCGTTGAAATACTAGCCCTAAACATTCAGTACTTC.

The CDR3 DNA sequence: TGTGCCAGCGCCCGGCGTGCGGAAGCCAAAAACATTCAGTACTTC. This gives the protein CASARRAEAKNIQYF. This chain uses TRBV7-2 with TRBJ2-4; D is unclear. Trimming left V 8 bases short and J 0 bases short, with 14 bases between. The CDR3 runs 15 residues. The germline V gene has CDR1 SGHTA and CDR2 FQGNSA.

The chain combines TRBV6-1 with TRBJ2-3; D unresolved. The CDR3 covers 13 residues. The V end was cut by 4 bases, the J end by 2 bases, with 7 bases between. In germline, CDR1 is MNHNS, CDR2 SASEGT. The CDR3: CASSVSNTDTQYF. The CDR3 DNA reads as TGTGCCAGCAGTGTTAGCAACACAGATACGCAGTATTTT.

This chain uses TRBV29-1 with TRBJ1-1, with D possibly being TRBD1 (6 bases). Germline-derived CDR1 and CDR2 are SQVTM and ANQGSEA. Trimming pared 8 bases from V and 10 bases from J, leaving 17 bases between. The CDR3 is 11 residues long. CDR3 in amino acids: CSYSEGGSAFF. The CDR3 DNA follows: TGCAGCTACTCCGAAGGGGGTTCAGCTTTCTTT.

This chain uses TRBV2 with TRBJ1-1; tentatively, D is TRBD1 (5 bases). Germline values: CDR1 SNHLY, CDR2 FYNNEI. The CDR3 covers 15 residues. Between the trimmed V and J ends, which lost 7 bases and 2 bases, there was a span of 17 bases. The DNA for the CDR3 is TGTGCCAGCACCCTCTTTCAACAGGTCAACACTGAAGCTTTCTTT. Translated: CASTLFQQVNTEAFF.

This clonotype was counted only a few times. This rearrangement joins TRBV7-2 to TRBJ2-1; 7 bases are shared with TRBD2. The CDR3 contains 17 residues. Trimming at V came to 6 bases and at J to 10 bases, leaving 21 bases not matched to a gene. Germline CDR1 and CDR2: SGHTA and FQGNSA. The CDR3 loop is CASRNGGEGGGFREQFF. Written as DNA, the CDR3 is TGTGCCAGCAGGAACGGAGGGGAGGGCGGAGGGTTCAGGGAGCAGTTCTTC.

The chain uses TRBV14 and TRBJ1-2; D gene ambiguous. The CDR3 covers 12 residues. Between the trimmed V and J ends, which lost 0 bases and 7 bases, there was a span of 6 bases. Germline CDR1 is SGHDN and CDR2 is FVKESK. The CDR3 bases are TGTGCCAGCAGCCAAGATTGGAGTGGCTACACCTTC. Translating it yields CASSQDWSGYTF.

V is TRBV12-3 or TRBV12-4 and J is TRBJ2-1, with D uncertain. The CDR3 extends over 13 amino acids. V gave up 5 bases and J gave up 7 bases, with 12 bases separating them. CDR3 region: CASSDSTGNEQFF. In nucleotides, the CDR3 is TGTGCCAGCAGTGACTCCACCGGGAATGAGCAGTTCTTC.

V gene TRBV19 combines with J gene TRBJ2-7, with D perhaps given as TRBD1 or TRBD2 (5 bases each). The germline gives CDR1 LNHDA, CDR2 SQIVND (reference sequence). This CDR3 is built from 15 residues. V gave up 3 bases and J gave up 3 bases, with 15 bases separating them. The CDR3 is CASSITRGLYYEQYF. CDR3 coding DNA: TGTGCCAGTAGTATCACGAGGGGATTGTACTACGAGCAGTACTTC.

The J gene is TRBJ2-5, the V gene TRBV7-2; 8 bases fit TRBD2. The J call may be wrong; the DNA end is better matched by TRBJ2-7. Germline V gene data show CDR1 as SGHTA and CDR2 as FQGNSA. This CDR3 spans 16 amino acids. The CDR3 sequence is CASRTGGGTNLYEQYF. The DNA for the CDR3 is TGTGCCAGCAGAACAGGCGGGGGGACTAACCTTTACGAGCAGTACTTC.

This clonotype has just a few counts. This chain links TRBV7-2 with TRBJ1-5; D is unclear. The V end was cut by 5 bases, the J end by 5 bases, with 10 bases between. The CDR3 runs to 13 residues. The germline V gene has CDR1 SGHTA and CDR2 FQGNSA. The CDR3 protein is CASSLSPDQPQHF. CDR3 bases: TGTGCCAGCAGCCTTTCCCCGGATCAGCCCCAGCATTTT.